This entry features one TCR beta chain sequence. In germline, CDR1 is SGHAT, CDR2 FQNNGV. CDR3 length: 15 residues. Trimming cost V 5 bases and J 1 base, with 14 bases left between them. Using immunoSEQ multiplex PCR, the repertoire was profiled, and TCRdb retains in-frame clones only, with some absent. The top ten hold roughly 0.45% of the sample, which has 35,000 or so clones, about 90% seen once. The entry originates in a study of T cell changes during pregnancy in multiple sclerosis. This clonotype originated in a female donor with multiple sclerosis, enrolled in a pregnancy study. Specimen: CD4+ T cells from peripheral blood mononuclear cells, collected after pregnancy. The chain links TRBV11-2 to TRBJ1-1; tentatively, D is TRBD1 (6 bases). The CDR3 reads CASSRRGTPNTEAFF. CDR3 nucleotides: TGTGCCAGCAGCCGCCGAGGGACACCGAACACTGAAGCTTTCTTT.